The T cell receptor (beta chain) under discussion was sequenced for a study of early T cells in non-severe SARS-CoV-2 infection listed by TCRdb under 2021. Concerning the study at large: Bulk RNA from unsorted whole blood was used for TCR sequencing, so alpha and beta chains could not be paired. Study-wide conclusions, independent of this receptor: VDJdb matching was skewed toward anti-spike CD8 responses, so virus-specific expansions were likely underestimated and private and CD4 specificities were missed.

The method behind the library was 5' RACE. Sequencing was carried out with a NextSeq 500. In the TCR library protocol, unique molecular identifiers were attached to individual cDNA molecules to correct for PCR bias and sequencing error. TCR alpha and beta chains were both sequenced, and the abundances of alpha and beta sequences in each sample were closely correlated with each other. For the original study's pipeline: Decombinator V4 was used to annotate the V gene, J gene and CDR3 of the TCR sequences. TCRs were defined as expanded if a significant change between any two time points was detected under a Poisson model with p below 0.0001. TCR abundances were normalised to the total number of TCRs sequenced per sample and were expressed as counts per million. VDJdb, accessed 1 November 2021, was searched for CMV, EBV and SARS-CoV-2 annotated TCRs, with TCRs annotated for multiple antigens excluded. TCRdb trimmed the raw reads at Q25, called clones with MiXCR and kept productive beta chains. Each entry merges the rows of one CDR3 protein and shows their most common DNA and genes. The V and J calls, along with clone size, are taken from TCRdb and not from the paper's own processing. This sample comprises 84,000 or so distinct CDR3 sequences, roughly 13% of them detected only once. The top ten constitute approximately 11% of the sample.

This clonotype was seen a handful of times. There is no known antigen for this receptor. Base qualities are not at hand, and no much larger clone is one base apart. Set within a cohort of healthcare workers in London, UK, this nested case-control study involved weekly PCR testing of nasopharyngeal swabs along with blood sampling. Healthcare workers were recruited during the week of the UK lockdown, between 23 and 31 March 2020, and followed weekly for up to about 15 weeks. The sequence was obtained from an adult who was a healthcare worker with PCR-confirmed SARS-CoV-2 infection or an uninfected control (not recorded which). Source material: whole blood.

In nucleotides, the sequence is TGTGCCAGCAGCTTAACCGCGGGGGCGGTGCCCAATGAGCAGTTCTTC. Its product reads: CASSLTAGAVPNEQFF. In this chain, TRBV7-2 is recombined with TRBJ2-1; TRBD2 is a possible D gene, resting on 7 matching bases. The CDR3 has 16 amino acids, counting the end cysteine and phenylalanine. Kept here is only the CDR3 DNA, which spans 48 bases and is read in frame from base 1. The V end loses 2 bases and the J end loses 6 bases, and a stretch of 17 bases separates them. Looking up the germline V gene yields CDR1 SGHTA and CDR2 FQGNSA.